This is a list of T cell receptor beta chains from one sample in a study of control samples from healthy donors and cancer patients. Here immunoSEQ multiplex PCR was the method, and the copy in TCRdb shows in-frame clones only, minus some. The repertoire holds some 13,000 clones, with approximately 94% as singletons. Sequenced: PBMCs. The source is a man in his 70s with head and neck cancer. Each CDR3 is given with its conserved first and last residue. Each record gives: clone size, J gene, V gene, D gene, CDR3 DNA, CDR3 protein. The D gene is left open where the match is weak. Not all rows give a size; the values are once, few, many and, for expanded clones, a class.

>-|TRBJ1-1|TRBV29-1|-
TGCAGCGTATCCGGGACAAGTGAAGCTTTCTTT
CSVSGTSEAFF
>once|TRBJ2-1|TRBV7-3|-
TGTGCCAGCAGCTTAATCGGGAGTGCCTACAATGAGCAGTTCTTC
CASSLIGSAYNEQFF
>-|TRBJ2-7|TRBV5-4|TRBD2
TGTGCCAGCAGCCTCCGGACTAGTCCCACCCGCGAGCAGTACTTC
CASSLRTSPTREQYF
>-|TRBJ2-2|TRBV11-1|-
TGTGCCAGCAGCGCGCGGACACACGGGGAGCTGTTTTTT
CASSARTHGELFF
>-|TRBJ2-7|TRBV9|TRBD2
TGTGCCAGCAGCCGTAGCGGGAGTACCTACGAGCAGTACTTC
CASSRSGSTYEQYF
>-|TRBJ2-4|TRBV29-1|-
TGCAGCGTTGAATCGGGGTTTCCTGGAGACATTCAGTACTTC
CSVESGFPGDIQYF
>-|TRBJ1-2|TRBV11-2|-
TGTGCCAGCAGCTTAGAGGACTATGGCTACACCTTC
CASSLEDYGYTF
>-|TRBJ2-5|TRBV5-1|TRBD1
TGCGCCAGCAGCTCTACCTGGGACAGGGGAGAGACCCAGTACTTC
CASSSTWDRGETQYF
>-|TRBJ2-3|TRBV11-2|TRBD2
TGTGCCAGCAGCGGACTAGCGGGGGGGATCACAGATACGCAGTATTTT
CASSGLAGGITDTQYF
>-|TRBJ2-7|TRBV27|TRBD1
TGTGCCAGCAGTTTTAAACCCGACAGGGGAACCTACGAGCAGTACTTC
CASSFKPDRGTYEQYF
>-|TRBJ2-2|TRBV2|TRBD1
TGTGCCAGCCAGGGACAGAGAAGTACCGGGGAGCTGTTTTTT
CASQGQRSTGELFF
>-|TRBJ2-5|TRBV11-2|TRBD2
TGTGCCAGCAGCTGGACTAGCGGGGGGGGACAAGAGACCCAGTACTTC
CASSWTSGGGQETQYF
>-|TRBJ2-3|TRBV4-1|TRBD2
TGCGCCAGCAGCCGTGGTCGGATAGCGGGGAAGTCGGATACGCAGTATTTT
CASSRGRIAGKSDTQYF
>-|TRBJ2-5|TRBV9|TRBD2
TGTGCCAGCAGCGTACAGGCTAGCGGGGGGGAAGAGACCCAGTACTTC
CASSVQASGGEETQYF
>-|TRBJ1-5|TRBV6-5|TRBD1
TGTGCCAGCAAGGGTACAGGGGAGAATCAGCCCCAGCATTTT
CASKGTGENQPQHF
>-|TRBJ1-1|TRBV6-4|TRBD1
TGTGCCAGCAGTGCCGGGACAGGGGGCTCGGATGAAGCTTTCTTT
CASSAGTGGSDEAFF
>-|TRBJ2-2|TRBV2|-
TGTGCCAGCAGTGTACGGGGGCTGGACACCGGGGAGCTGTTTTTT
CASSVRGLDTGELFF
>-|TRBJ1-2|TRBV2|-
TGTGCCAGCAAATCATCTGGGGGGAGCAGTGGCTACACCTTC
CASKSSGGSSGYTF
>-|TRBJ2-7|TRBV2|TRBD2
TGTGCCAGCAGTGCACTAGCGGGGGTCTCCTACGAGCAGTACTTC
CASSALAGVSYEQYF
>-|TRBJ2-3|TRBV27|TRBD2
TGTGCCAGCAGCGGACTAGCGGGGGGGCTGGGCACAGATACGCAGTATTTT
CASSGLAGGLGTDTQYF
>-|TRBJ1-5|TRBV7-9|-
TGTGCCGGCCTAACGGGGTCCAACAATCAGCCCCAGCATTTT
CAGLTGSNNQPQHF
>-|TRBJ2-3|TRBV5-4|-
TGTGCCAGCAGCTCTATGGCCTCAGATACGCAGTATTTT
CASSSMASDTQYF